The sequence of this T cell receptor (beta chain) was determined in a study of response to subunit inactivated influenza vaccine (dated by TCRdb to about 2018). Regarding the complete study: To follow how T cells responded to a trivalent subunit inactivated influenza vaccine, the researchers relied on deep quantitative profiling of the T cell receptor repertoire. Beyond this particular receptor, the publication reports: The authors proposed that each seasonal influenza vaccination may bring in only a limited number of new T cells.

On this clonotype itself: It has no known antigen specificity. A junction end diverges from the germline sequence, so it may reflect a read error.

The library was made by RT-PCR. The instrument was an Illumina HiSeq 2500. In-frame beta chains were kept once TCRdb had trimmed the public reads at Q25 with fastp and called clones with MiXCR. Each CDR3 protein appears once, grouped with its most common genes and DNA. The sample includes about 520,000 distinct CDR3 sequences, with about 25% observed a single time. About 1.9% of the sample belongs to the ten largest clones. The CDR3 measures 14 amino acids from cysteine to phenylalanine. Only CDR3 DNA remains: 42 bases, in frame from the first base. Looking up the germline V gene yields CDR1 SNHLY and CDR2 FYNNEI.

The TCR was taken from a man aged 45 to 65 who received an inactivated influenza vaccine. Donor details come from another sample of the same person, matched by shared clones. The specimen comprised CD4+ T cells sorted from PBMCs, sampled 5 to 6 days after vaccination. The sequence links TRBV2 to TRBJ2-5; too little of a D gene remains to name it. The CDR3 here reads CAGRATWVQETQYF. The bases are TGTGCCGGCAGAGCGACATGGGTTCAGGAGACCCAGTACTTC.